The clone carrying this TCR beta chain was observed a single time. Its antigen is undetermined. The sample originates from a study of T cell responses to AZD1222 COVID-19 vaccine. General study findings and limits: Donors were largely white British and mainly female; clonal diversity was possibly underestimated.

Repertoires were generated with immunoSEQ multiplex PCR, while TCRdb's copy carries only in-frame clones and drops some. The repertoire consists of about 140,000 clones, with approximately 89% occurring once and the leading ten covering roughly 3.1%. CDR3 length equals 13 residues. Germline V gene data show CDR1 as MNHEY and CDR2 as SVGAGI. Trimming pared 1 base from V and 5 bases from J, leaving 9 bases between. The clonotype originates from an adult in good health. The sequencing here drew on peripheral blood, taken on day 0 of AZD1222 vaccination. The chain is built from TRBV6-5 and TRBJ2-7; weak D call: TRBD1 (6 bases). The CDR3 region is CASSYWQGNEQYF. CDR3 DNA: TGTGCCAGCAGTTACTGGCAGGGGAACGAGCAGTACTTC.